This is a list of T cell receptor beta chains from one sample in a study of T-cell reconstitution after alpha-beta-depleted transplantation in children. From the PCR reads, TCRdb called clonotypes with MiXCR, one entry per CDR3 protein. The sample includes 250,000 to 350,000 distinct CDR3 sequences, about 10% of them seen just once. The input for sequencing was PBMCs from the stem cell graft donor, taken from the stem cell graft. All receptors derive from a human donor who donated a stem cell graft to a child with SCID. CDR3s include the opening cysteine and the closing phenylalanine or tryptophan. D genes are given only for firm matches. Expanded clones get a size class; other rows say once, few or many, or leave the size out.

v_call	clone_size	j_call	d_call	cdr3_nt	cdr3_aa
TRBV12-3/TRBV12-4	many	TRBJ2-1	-	TGTGCCAGCAGTCTAGGGACCGGGCAGTTCTTC	CASSLGTGQFF
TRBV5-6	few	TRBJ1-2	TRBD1	TGTGCCAGCAGGGGACAGGACTATGGCTACACCTTC	CASRGQDYGYTF
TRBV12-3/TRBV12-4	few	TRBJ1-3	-	TGTGCCAGCAGGGGTATACAAGGAAACTCTGGAAACACCATATATTTT	CASRGIQGNSGNTIYF
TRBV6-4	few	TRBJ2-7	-	TGTGCCAGCAGTGAGGATCAGGGGTCTCCCGAGCAGTACTTC	CASSEDQGSPEQYF
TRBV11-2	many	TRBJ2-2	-	TGTGCCAGCAGTGCAGGGGTTGGGGAGCTGTTTTTT	CASSAGVGELFF
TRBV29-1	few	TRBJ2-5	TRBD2	TGCAGCGTCGGGGCGGGACTAGGACGCGAGACCCAGTACTTC	CSVGAGLGRETQYF
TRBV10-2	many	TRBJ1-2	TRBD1	TGCGCCAGCACCAACGACAGGGCTGGCTACACCTTC	CASTNDRAGYTF
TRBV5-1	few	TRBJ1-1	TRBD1	TGCGCCAGCAGCTTGGGGCAGACAGGGTTGAACACTGAAGCTTTCTTT	CASSLGQTGLNTEAFF
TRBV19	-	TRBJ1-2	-	TGTGCCACGACAAATTCCGTCTATGGCTACACCTTC	CATTNSVYGYTF
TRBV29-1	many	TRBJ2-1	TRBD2	TGCAGCGTTGAATTGGTTGGACTAGCGGGGTGGGATGAGCAGTTCTTC	CSVELVGLAGWDEQFF
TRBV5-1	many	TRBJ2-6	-	TGCGCCAGCAGCTTGGAGGAGGGCTCTGGGGCCAACGTCCTGACTTTC	CASSLEEGSGANVLTF
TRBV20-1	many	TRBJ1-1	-	TGCAGTGCTAGAGCCGGGACCGTGAACACTGAAGCTTTCTTT	CSARAGTVNTEAFF
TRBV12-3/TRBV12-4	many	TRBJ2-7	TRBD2	TGTGCCAGCACCTGGGAGGGTTTCGAGCAGTACTTC	CASTWEGFEQYF
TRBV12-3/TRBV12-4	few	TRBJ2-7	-	TGTGCCAGCAGACTAACCTCATACGAGCAGTACTTC	CASRLTSYEQYF
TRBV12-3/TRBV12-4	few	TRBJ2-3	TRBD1	TGTGCCAGCAGCCCCCGCCCTCCGGGACAGGGCACAGATACGCAGTATTTT	CASSPRPPGQGTDTQYF
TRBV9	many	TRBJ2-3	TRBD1	TGTGCCAGCAGCTCCAGGGGGCGGGGCACAGATACGCAGTATTTT	CASSSRGRGTDTQYF
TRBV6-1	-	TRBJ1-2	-	TGTGCCAGCAGAACGGCAGGCAACTATGGCTACACCTTC	CASRTAGNYGYTF
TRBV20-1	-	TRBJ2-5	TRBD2	TGCAGTGCTAGAGTGATAGCGGGAAGTGGGGAGACCCAGTACTTC	CSARVIAGSGETQYF
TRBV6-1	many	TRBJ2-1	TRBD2	TGTGCCAGCAGTGAAGCGTCTAGCGGGAGACACAATGAGCAGTTCTTC	CASSEASSGRHNEQFF
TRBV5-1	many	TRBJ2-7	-	TGCGCCAGCAGCTTGGCTACAGGGATCGTCGCCTACGAGCAGTACTTC	CASSLATGIVAYEQYF
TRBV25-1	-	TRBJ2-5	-	TGTGCCAGCAGTCCCCGGGGGACCCAAGAGACCCAGTACTTC	CASSPRGTQETQYF
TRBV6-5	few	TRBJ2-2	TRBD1	TGTGCCAGCAGTTCGGGGACAGTTAACACCGGGGAGCTGTTTTTT	CASSSGTVNTGELFF
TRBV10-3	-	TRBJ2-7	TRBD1	TGTGCCATCAGGAGGGACAGGGGTAGGTACGAGCAGTACTTC	CAIRRDRGRYEQYF
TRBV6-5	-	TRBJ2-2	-	TGTGCCAGCAGTTACTCACCGGCGGACACCGGGGAGCTGTTTTTT	CASSYSPADTGELFF
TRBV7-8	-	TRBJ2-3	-	TGTGCCAGCAGCCAGAACAGCCTTAGCACAGATACGCAGTATTTT	CASSQNSLSTDTQYF
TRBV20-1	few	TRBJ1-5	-	TGCAGTGCTAGAGATCCGAATAGCAATCAGCCCCAGCATTTT	CSARDPNSNQPQHF
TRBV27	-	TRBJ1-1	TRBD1	TGTGCCAGCAGTTTATACCCTGGGACAGGGCGGATGAACACTGAAGCTTTCTTT	CASSLYPGTGRMNTEAFF
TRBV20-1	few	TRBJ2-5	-	TGCAGTGCTAGTTTCGAAGGGCAAGAGACCCAGTACTTC	CSASFEGQETQYF
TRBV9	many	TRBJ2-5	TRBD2	TGTGCCAGCAGCTCTCTAGCGGGAGCCCAAGAGACCCAGTACTTC	CASSSLAGAQETQYF
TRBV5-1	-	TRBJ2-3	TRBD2	TGCGCCAGCAGCTTGGACGGGGGGGCTAATCCAGATACGCAGTATTTT	CASSLDGGANPDTQYF
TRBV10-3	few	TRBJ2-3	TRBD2	TGTGCCATCAGTGACCCCGGACTAGCGGGGAGTCCTAGCACAGATACGCAGTATTTT	CAISDPGLAGSPSTDTQYF
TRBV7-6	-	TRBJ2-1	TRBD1	TGTGCCAGCAGGGACAGGACAGGGGGCTACAATGAGCAGTTCTTC	CASRDRTGGYNEQFF
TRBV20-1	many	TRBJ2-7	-	TGCAGTGCTAGAGGCGTGACAGAGAGTATCTACGAGCAGTACTTC	CSARGVTESIYEQYF
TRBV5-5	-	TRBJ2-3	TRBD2	TGTGCCAGCAGCTTGGGATGGCCCAGCGGGGGGGCTACAGATACGCAGTATTTT	CASSLGWPSGGATDTQYF
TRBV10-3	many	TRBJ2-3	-	TGTGCCATCAGTGGACAGCGTAGCACAGATACGCAGTATTTT	CAISGQRSTDTQYF
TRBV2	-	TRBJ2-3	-	TGTGCCAGCAGTGAGGGGCGGGTCCCTAGCACAGATACGCAGTATTTT	CASSEGRVPSTDTQYF
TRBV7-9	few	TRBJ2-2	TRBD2	TGTGCCAGCAGATCTCTAGCGGGGGACACCGGGGAGCTGTTTTTT	CASRSLAGDTGELFF
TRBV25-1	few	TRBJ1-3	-	TGTGCCAGCAGTGAATTTGGGGGCCTATCTGGAAACACCATATATTTT	CASSEFGGLSGNTIYF
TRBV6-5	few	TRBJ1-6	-	TGTGCCAGCAGTTTCCAGGGGCCACCCCTCCACTTT	CASSFQGPPLHF
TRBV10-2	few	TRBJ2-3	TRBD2	TGCGCCAGCAGTGAGCTGGCGGGGGGGCCTGGAGATACGCAGTATTTT	CASSELAGGPGDTQYF
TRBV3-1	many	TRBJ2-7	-	TGTGCCAGCAGCCAATCCACATCCGGGACTTCCGTCTACGAGCAGTACTTC	CASSQSTSGTSVYEQYF
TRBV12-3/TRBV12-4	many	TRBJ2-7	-	TGTGCCAGCAGACCCCTGGGTATTCCGGGACATCGCTACGAGCAGTACTTC	CASRPLGIPGHRYEQYF
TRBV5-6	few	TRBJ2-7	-	TGTGCCAGCAGCTTGCCGGATAGCAGACCCTACGAGCAGTACTTC	CASSLPDSRPYEQYF
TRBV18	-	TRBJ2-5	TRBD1	TGTGCCAGCTCAGCACAGGGGGCCCAAGAGACCCAGTACTTC	CASSAQGAQETQYF
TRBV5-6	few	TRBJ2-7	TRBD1	TGTGCCAGCAGCCCAGACCGGGACAGGTTTCCCTACGAGCAGTACTTC	CASSPDRDRFPYEQYF